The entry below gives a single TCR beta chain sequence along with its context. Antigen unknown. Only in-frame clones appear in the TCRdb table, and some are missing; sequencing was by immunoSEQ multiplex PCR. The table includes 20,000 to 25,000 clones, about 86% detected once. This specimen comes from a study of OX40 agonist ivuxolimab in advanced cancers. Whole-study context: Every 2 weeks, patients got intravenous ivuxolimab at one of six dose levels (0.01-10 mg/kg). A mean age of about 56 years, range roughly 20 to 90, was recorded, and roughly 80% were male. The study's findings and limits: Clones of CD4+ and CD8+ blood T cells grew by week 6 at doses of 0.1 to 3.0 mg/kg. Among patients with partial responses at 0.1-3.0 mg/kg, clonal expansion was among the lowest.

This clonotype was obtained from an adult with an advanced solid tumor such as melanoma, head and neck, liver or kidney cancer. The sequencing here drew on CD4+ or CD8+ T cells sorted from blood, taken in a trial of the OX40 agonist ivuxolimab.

The CDR3 DNA sequence: TGTGCCAGCAGACAGGGCTCCTACAATGAGCAGTTCTTC. Amino acids: CASRQGSYNEQFF. The chain couples TRBV21-1 to TRBJ2-1; the table's D call TRBD1 went unverified against the DNA. TRBV21-1 has pseudogene status. The CDR3 sequence is 13 residues long.